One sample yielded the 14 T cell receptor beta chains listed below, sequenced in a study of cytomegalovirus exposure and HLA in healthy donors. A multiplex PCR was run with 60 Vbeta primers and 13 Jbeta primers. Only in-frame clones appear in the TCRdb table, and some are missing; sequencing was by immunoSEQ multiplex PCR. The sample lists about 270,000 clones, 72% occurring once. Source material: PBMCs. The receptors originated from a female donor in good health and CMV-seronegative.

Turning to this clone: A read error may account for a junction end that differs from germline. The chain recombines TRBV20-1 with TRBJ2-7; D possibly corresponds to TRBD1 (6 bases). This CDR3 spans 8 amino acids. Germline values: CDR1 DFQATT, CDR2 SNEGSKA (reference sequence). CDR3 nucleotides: TGCAGTGCTAACGGCAGGGGCTTC. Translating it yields CSANGRGF.

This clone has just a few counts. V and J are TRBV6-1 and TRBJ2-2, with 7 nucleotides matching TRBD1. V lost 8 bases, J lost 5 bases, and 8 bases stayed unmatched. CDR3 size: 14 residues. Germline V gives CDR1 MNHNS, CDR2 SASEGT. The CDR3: CASRLLQGTGELFF. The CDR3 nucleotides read TGTGCCAGCCGGCTTTTACAGGGGACCGGGGAGCTGTTTTTT.

CDR3 protein: CASRYPQGENTEAFF. The CDR3 DNA reads TGTGCCAGCAGATATCCACAGGGTGAGAACACTGAAGCTTTCTTT. This chain connects TRBV11-2 to TRBJ1-1; TRBD1 might be the D (6 bases). Germline V gene sequence: CDR1 SGHAT, CDR2 FQNNGV. The CDR3 runs to 15 residues. Trimming stripped 6 bases from V and 1 base from J, with 15 bases between.

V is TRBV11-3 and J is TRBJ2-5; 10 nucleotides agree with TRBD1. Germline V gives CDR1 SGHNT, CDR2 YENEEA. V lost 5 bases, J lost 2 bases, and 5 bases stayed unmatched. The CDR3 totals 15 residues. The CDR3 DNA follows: TGTGCCAGCAGCGCGGGACAGGGGTCACAAGAGACCCAGTACTTC. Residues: CASSAGQGSQETQYF.

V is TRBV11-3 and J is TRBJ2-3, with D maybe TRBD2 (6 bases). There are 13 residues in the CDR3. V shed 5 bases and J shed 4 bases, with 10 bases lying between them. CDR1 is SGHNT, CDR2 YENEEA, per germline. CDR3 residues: CASSDGSSDTQYF. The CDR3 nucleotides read TGTGCCAGCAGCGACGGGAGCTCAGATACGCAGTATTTT.

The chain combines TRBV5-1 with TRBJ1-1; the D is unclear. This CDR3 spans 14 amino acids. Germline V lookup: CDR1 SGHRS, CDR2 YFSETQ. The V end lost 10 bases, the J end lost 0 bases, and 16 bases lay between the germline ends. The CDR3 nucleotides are TGCGCCTCGAACCCAGCGGAGCTGAACACTGAAGCTTTCTTT. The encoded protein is CASNPAELNTEAFF.

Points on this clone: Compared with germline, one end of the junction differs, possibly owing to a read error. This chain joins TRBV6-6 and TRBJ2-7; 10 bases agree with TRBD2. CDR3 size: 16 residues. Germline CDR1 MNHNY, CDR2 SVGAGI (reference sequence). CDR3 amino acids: CAGSYSLAGGGGEQYF. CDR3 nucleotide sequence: TGTGCCGGCAGTTACTCGTTAGCGGGAGGCGGGGGGGAGCAGTACTTC.

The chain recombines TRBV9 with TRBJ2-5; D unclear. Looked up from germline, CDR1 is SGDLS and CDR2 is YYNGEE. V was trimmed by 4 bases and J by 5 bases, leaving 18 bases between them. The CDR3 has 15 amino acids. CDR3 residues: CASSFTHLGMETQYF. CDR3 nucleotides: TGTGCCAGCAGCTTTACTCATTTGGGCATGGAGACCCAGTACTTC.

The CDR3 DNA reads as TGTGCCAGCAGCTTACGGACAGGAAACTATGGCTACACCTTC. It yields the protein CASSLRTGNYGYTF. The rearrangement uses TRBV7-3 and TRBJ1-2; 7 nucleotides line up with TRBD1. J gave up 2 bases and V 2 bases, and 2 bases lay outside the gene matches. Per germline, CDR1 SGHTA and CDR2 FQGTGA. The CDR3 consists of 14 residues.

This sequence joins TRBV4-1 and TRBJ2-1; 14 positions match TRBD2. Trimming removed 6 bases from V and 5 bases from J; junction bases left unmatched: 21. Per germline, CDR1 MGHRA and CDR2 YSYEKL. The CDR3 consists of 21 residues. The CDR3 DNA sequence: TGCGCCAGCAGAGCGGACAGACCGGGACTAGCGGGAGTGGTGTGGGACAATGAGCAGTTCTTC. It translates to CASRADRPGLAGVVWDNEQFF.

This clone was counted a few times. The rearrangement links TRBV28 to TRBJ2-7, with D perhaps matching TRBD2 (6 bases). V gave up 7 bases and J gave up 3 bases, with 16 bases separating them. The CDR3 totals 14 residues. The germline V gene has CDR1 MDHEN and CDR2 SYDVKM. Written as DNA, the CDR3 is TGTGCCAGCACCACCCAGGGACTCATCTACGAGCAGTACTTC. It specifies CASTTQGLIYEQYF. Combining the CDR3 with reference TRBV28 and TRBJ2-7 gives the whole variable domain DVKVTQSSRYLVKRTGEKVFLECVQDMDHENMFWYRQDPGLGLRLIYFSYDVKMKEKGDIPEGYSVSREKKERFSLILESASTNQTSMYLCASTTQGLIYEQYFGPGTRLTVT.

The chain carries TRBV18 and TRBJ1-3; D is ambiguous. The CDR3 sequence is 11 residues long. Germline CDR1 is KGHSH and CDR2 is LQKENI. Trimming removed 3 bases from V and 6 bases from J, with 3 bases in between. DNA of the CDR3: TGTGCCAGCTCACCCTCAAACACCATATATTTT. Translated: CASSPSNTIYF. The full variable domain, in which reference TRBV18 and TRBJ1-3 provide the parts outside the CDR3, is NAGVMQNPRHLVRRRGQEARLRCSPMKGHSHVYWYRQLPEEGLKFMVYLQKENIIDESGMPKERFSAEFPKEGPSILRIQQVVRGDSAAYFCASSPSNTIYFGEGSWLTVV.

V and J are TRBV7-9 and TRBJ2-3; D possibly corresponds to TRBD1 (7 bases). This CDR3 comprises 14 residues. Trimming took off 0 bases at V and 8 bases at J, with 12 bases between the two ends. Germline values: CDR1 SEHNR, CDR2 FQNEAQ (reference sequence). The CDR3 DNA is TGTGCCAGCAGCTTAGCGGAGGGGGCTGGTACGCAGTATTTT. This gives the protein CASSLAEGAGTQYF.

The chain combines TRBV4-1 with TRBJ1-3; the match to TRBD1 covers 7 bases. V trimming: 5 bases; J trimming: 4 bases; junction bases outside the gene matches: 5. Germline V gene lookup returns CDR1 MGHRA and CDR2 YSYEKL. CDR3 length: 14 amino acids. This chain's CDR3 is CASSSTGVGNTIYF. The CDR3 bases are TGCGCCAGCAGCTCTACAGGGGTAGGAAACACCATATATTTT.